The text below deals with one T cell receptor (beta chain). Libraries were prepared by immunoSEQ multiplex PCR; TCRdb keeps only in-frame clonotypes and omits some of them. This repertoire shows some 130,000 clones, nearly 90% found once; its top ten account for 1.2%. These data come from a study of cytomegalovirus exposure and HLA in healthy donors. This TCR came from a woman aged 18-30 years in good health and CMV-seronegative. Sequenced sample: PBMCs.

The CDR3 nucleotides read TGCGCCAGCAGCTGGACTAGCGGGGGCAAAAACATTCAGTACTTC. It specifies CASSWTSGGKNIQYF. This rearrangement joins TRBV5-1 to TRBJ2-4; 13 bases agree with TRBD2. This CDR3 region has 15 residues. After removal of 3 bases from V and 3 bases from J, the junction contained 0 bases not matched to a gene. Germline-derived CDR1 and CDR2 are SGHRS and YFSETQ.